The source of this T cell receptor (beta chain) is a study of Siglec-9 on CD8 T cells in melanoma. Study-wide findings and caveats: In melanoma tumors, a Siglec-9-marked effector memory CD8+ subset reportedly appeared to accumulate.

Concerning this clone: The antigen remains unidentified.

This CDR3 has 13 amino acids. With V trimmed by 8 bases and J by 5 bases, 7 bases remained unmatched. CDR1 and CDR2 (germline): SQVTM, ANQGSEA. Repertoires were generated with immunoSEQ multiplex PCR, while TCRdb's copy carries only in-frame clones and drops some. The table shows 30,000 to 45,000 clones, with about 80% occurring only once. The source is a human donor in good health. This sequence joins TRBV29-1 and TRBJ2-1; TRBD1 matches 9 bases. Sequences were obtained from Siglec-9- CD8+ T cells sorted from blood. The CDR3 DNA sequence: TGCAGCTTGTGGACAGGGGACAACAATGAGCAGTTCTTC. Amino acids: CSLWTGDNNEQFF.